The next 19 T cell receptor beta chains were all read from a single sample in a study of T cells after posttransplantation cyclophosphamide. The table came from immunoSEQ multiplex PCR; TCRdb's copy has only in-frame clones and leaves some out. Of 3,900 or so clones listed, roughly 60% are singletons. The sample consisted of memory CD8+ T cells sorted from blood. These receptors were taken from a man aged 25 to 40 in good health and a related stem cell transplant donor.

This clone has a handful of counts. This sequence joins TRBV11-2 and TRBJ2-7; D uncertain. V was cut by 2 bases and J by 1 base, with 6 bases left in between. The CDR3 runs to 13 residues. Per germline, CDR1 SGHAT and CDR2 FQNNGV. CDR3 DNA: TGTGCCAGCAGCTTACAGACTTCCTACGAGCAGTACTTC. This codes for CASSLQTSYEQYF.

The V gene is TRBV9, the J gene TRBJ2-7; maybe TRBD2 (5 bases). Germline CDR1 reads SGDLS; CDR2 reads YYNGEE. CDR3 length equals 14 residues. Trimming removed 0 bases at V and 2 bases at J, with 9 bases between. CDR3 protein: CASSVDWGAYEQYF. The DNA of the CDR3 is TGTGCCAGCAGCGTAGATTGGGGAGCCTACGAGCAGTACTTC. Filled out from reference TRBV9 and TRBJ2-7, the complete variable domain reads DSGVTQTPKHLITATGQRVTLRCSPRSGDLSVYWYQQSLDQGLQFLIQYYNGEERAKGNILERFSAQQFPDLHSELNLSSLELGDSALYFCASSVDWGAYEQYFGPGTRLTVT.

J is TRBJ1-1 and V is TRBV5-1; 7 bases agree with TRBD1. V lost 5 bases, J lost 0 bases, and 4 bases stayed unmatched. From germline, CDR1 is SGHRS and CDR2 YFSETQ. CDR3 length: 14 amino acids. DNA of the CDR3: TGCGCCAGCAGAAGGACAGGTTTGAACACTGAAGCTTTCTTT. Amino acids: CASRRTGLNTEAFF.

This sequence joins TRBV7-9 and TRBJ2-1, with 9 bases aligning to TRBD2. The J segment lost 15 bases and the V segment lost 3 bases, leaving 12 bases of the junction unmatched. Germline V gene lookup returns CDR1 SEHNR and CDR2 FQNEAQ (reference sequence). This CDR3 has 14 residues. The chain's CDR3 is CASSLTSGSLEGFF. CDR3 bases: TGTGCCAGCAGCTTGACTAGCGGTTCCTTAGAGGGGTTCTTC.

The sample holds a few counts of this clone. This chain uses TRBV9 with TRBJ2-3, with D possibly matching TRBD2 (5 bases). The length of the CDR3 is 13 residues. Germline CDR1 SGDLS, CDR2 YYNGEE. Deletions cut 3 bases from V and 0 bases from J, with 5 bases between. The CDR3 coding sequence is TGTGCCAGCAGCGGGACTAGCACAGATACGCAGTATTTT. Its protein is CASSGTSTDTQYF.

Turning to this clone: Other nucleotide sequences in the sample specify the same CDR3. This chain connects TRBV9 to TRBJ2-7; D is unresolved. Germline assignment: CDR1 SGDLS and CDR2 YYNGEE. CDR3 size: 15 residues. V gave up 8 bases and J gave up 4 bases, with 22 bases separating them. In DNA form, the CDR3 reads TGTGCCAGTTTCATCAGGCAGAAGACGGCATACGAGCAGTACTTC. It encodes CASFIRQKTAYEQYF. The variable domain in full, with the rest retrieved from reference TRBV9 and TRBJ2-7, is DSGVTQTPKHLITATGQRVTLRCSPRSGDLSVYWYQQSLDQGLQFLIQYYNGEERAKGNILERFSAQQFPDLHSELNLSSLELGDSALYFCASFIRQKTAYEQYFGPGTRLTVT.

This clone was detected only once. This rearrangement joins TRBV19 to TRBJ2-1, with 8 positions matching TRBD2. Germline CDR1 and CDR2: LNHDA and SQIVND (reference sequence). The CDR3 totals 16 residues. Unmatched junction bases numbered 9, after V lost 1 base and J lost 7 bases. The CDR3 bases are TGTGCCAGTAGTATAGTCCCTAGCGGGCTTAGTAATGAGCAGTTCTTC. Protein product: CASSIVPSGLSNEQFF.

This clone was detected only a few times. The V gene is TRBV27, the J gene TRBJ1-6; unclear D gene. The CDR3 is 14 amino acids. Per the germline V gene, CDR1 is MNHEY and CDR2 is SMNVEV (reference sequence). V was cut by 4 bases and J by 8 bases, with 12 bases left in between. The CDR3 region has the DNA TGTGCCAGCAGTTCCCGGGATCCATATTCACCCCTCCACTTT. Translating it yields CASSSRDPYSPLHF.

The CDR3 reads CASFIGQGTAYEQYF. CDR3 DNA sequence: TGTGCCAGTTTCATCGGACAGGGGACGGCCTACGAGCAGTACTTC. The J gene is TRBJ2-7, the V gene TRBV9; 9 positions agree with TRBD1. The CDR3 has 15 residues. The trim removed 8 bases at V and 2 bases at J, leaving 11 bases unmatched. From germline, CDR1 is SGDLS and CDR2 YYNGEE. The full variable domain, in which reference TRBV9 and TRBJ2-7 provide the parts outside the CDR3, is DSGVTQTPKHLITATGQRVTLRCSPRSGDLSVYWYQQSLDQGLQFLIQYYNGEERAKGNILERFSAQQFPDLHSELNLSSLELGDSALYFCASFIGQGTAYEQYFGPGTRLTVT.

V is TRBV19 and J is TRBJ2-1; 12 nucleotides agree with TRBD2. The CDR3 sequence is 15 residues long. Trimming at V came to 6 bases and at J to 4 bases, leaving 4 bases not matched to a gene. The germline V gene has CDR1 LNHDA and CDR2 SQIVND (reference sequence). The CDR3 DNA sequence: TGTGCCAGTAGCCCAACTAGCGGGGGGTACAATGAGCAGTTCTTC. Protein: CASSPTSGGYNEQFF.

The chain uses TRBV12-5 and TRBJ1-2, with D possibly TRBD1 on 5 matching bases. Germline V gene lookup returns CDR1 LGHNT and CDR2 FRNRAP. The CDR3 runs to 16 residues. V lost 5 bases to trimming and J lost 1 base, with 17 bases between them. This CDR3 is CASGPQTEKFNYGYTF. In DNA, the CDR3 is TGTGCTAGTGGTCCTCAGACAGAAAAATTTAACTATGGCTACACCTTC.

The sample holds a few counts of this clone. The chain couples TRBV27 to TRBJ2-7, with 7 nucleotides matching TRBD2. This CDR3 contains 17 residues. Looked up from germline, CDR1 is MNHEY and CDR2 is SMNVEV (reference sequence). The V segment lost 2 bases and the J segment 1 base; nucleotides outside the gene matches: 11. CDR3 coding DNA: TGTGCCAGCAGTTTAAGGGGCGGGGGAGGGGCGTCCTACGAGCAGTACTTC. This translates into CASSLRGGGGASYEQYF.

The chain links TRBV27 to TRBJ1-2, with D maybe TRBD1 (5 bases). With 6 bases removed from V and 6 bases from J, the gap between germline ends came to 17 bases. Germline lookup yields CDR1 MNHEY and CDR2 SMNVEV (reference sequence). The CDR3 covers 14 residues. CDR3 amino acids: CASSLNGGGNGYTF. CDR3 sequence (DNA): TGTGCCAGCAGCCTTAATGGGGGGGGAAATGGCTACACCTTC.

The chain carries TRBV6-5 and TRBJ2-2; D unclear. Germline V CDR1 and CDR2: MNHEY, SVGAGI. Trimming shortened V by 0 bases and J by 1 base, and 6 bases separated the two germline ends. The CDR3 is 15 residues long. For the CDR3, the DNA is TGTGCCAGCAGTTACTCGCGTCAGAACACCGGGGAGCTGTTTTTT. Amino acids: CASSYSRQNTGELFF.

The chain has TRBV7-8 and TRBJ1-1, with D maybe TRBD1 (6 bases). CDR3 length: 16 amino acids. V was clipped by 5 bases and J by 0 bases, with 16 bases between them. Germline CDR1 SGHVS, CDR2 FQNEAQ. The CDR3 sequence: CASSPPATGMNTEAFF. The CDR3 coding sequence is TGTGCCAGCAGCCCACCGGCGACAGGCATGAACACTGAAGCTTTCTTT. Based on the CDR3 plus reference TRBV7-8 and TRBJ1-1, the full variable domain is GAGVSQSPRYKVAKRGQDVALRCDPISGHVSLFWYQQALGQGPEFLTYFQNEAQLDKSGLPSDRFFAERPEGSVSTLKIQRTQQEDSAVYLCASSPPATGMNTEAFFGQGTRLTVV.

This clone ranks as medium-sized. The chain is built from TRBV4-3 and TRBJ2-1; TRBD1 aligns across 8 bases. J lost 7 bases, V lost 0 bases, and 5 bases had no gene match. The CDR3 consists of 15 residues. Germline V gene data show CDR1 as LGHNA and CDR2 as YSLEER. The CDR3, as DNA: TGCGCCAGCAGCCAAGATCGTCAGGGGGCGAATGAGCAGTTCTTC. Its protein is CASSQDRQGANEQFF.

The CDR3 reads CASSIFETGVSPLHF. DNA of the CDR3: TGTGCCAGCAGCATCTTTGAGACAGGGGTTTCACCCCTCCACTTT. This chain joins TRBV5-4 and TRBJ1-6; the match to TRBD1 covers 8 bases. Germline CDR1 and CDR2: SGHNT and YYREEE (reference sequence). V gave up 4 bases and J gave up 9 bases; unmatched junction bases: 9. This CDR3 has 15 residues. Full variable domain (rest looked up from reference TRBV5-4 and TRBJ1-6): ETGVTQSPTHLIKTRGQQVTLRCSSQSGHNTVSWYQQALGQGPQFIFQYYREEENGRGNFPPRFSGLQFPNYSSELNVNALELDDSALYLCASSIFETGVSPLHFGNGTRLTVT.

V usage is TRBV18 and J usage is TRBJ1-1; 7 bases are a match to TRBD1. This CDR3 is built from 12 residues. V was pared by 6 bases and J by 8 bases, with 6 bases of the junction left unmatched. Germline assignment: CDR1 KGHSH and CDR2 LQKENI. The CDR3 loop is CASSGQEIEAFF. CDR3 in DNA: TGTGCCAGCTCCGGACAGGAAATAGAAGCTTTCTTT.

The rearrangement links TRBV14 to TRBJ2-1; 14 nucleotides line up with TRBD2. The length of the CDR3 is 16 residues. The junction had 3 bases not matched to a gene; V was cut back by 4 bases and J by 4 bases. The germline gives CDR1 SGHDN, CDR2 FVKESK. The CDR3 DNA reads as TGTGCCAGCAGCCGACTAGCGGGGGGGCTTTACAATGAGCAGTTCTTC. It yields the protein CASSRLAGGLYNEQFF.